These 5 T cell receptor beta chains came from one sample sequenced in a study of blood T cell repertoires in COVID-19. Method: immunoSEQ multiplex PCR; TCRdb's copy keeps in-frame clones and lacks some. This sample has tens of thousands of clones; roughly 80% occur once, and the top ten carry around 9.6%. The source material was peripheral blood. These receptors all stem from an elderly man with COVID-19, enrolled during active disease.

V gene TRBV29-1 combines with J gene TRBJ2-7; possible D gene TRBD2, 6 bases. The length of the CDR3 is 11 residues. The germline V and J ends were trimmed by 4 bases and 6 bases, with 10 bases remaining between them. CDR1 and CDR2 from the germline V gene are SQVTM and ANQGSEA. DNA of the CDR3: TGCAGCGTTGCGGCGGGGTCCGAGCAGTACTTC. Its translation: CSVAAGSEQYF.

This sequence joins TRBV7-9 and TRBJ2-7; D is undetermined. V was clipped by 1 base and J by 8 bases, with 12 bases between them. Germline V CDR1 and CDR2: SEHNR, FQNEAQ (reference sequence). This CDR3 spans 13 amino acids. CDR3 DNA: TGTGCCAGCAGCTTAGAGGCAGGCTCCCAGCAGTACTTC. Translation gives CASSLEAGSQQYF.

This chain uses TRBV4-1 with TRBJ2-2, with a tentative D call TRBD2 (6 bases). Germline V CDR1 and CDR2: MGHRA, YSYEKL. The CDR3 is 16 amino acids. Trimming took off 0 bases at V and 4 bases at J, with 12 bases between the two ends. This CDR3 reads CASSQEGGTFTGELFF. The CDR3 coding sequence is TGCGCCAGCAGCCAAGAGGGGGGAACATTCACCGGGGAGCTGTTTTTT.

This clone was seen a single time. In DNA form, the CDR3 reads TGTGCCAGTAGTACCCTCGTGGGACAGGGGGCCACAACTAATGAAAAACTGTTTTTT. Protein sequence: CASSTLVGQGATTNEKLFF. The V and J genes are TRBV19 and TRBJ1-4; 12 positions agree with TRBD1. Trimming at V came to 4 bases and at J to 0 bases, leaving 9 bases not matched to a gene. This CDR3 has 19 amino acids. Germline V lookup: CDR1 LNHDA, CDR2 SQIVND (reference sequence).

Here the CDR3 reads CASSLVAGGLDTQYF. Here the CDR3 DNA reads TGTGCCAGCAGCTTAGTTGCGGGGGGTTTGGATACGCAGTATTTT. This rearrangement joins TRBV11-2 to TRBJ2-3, with 8 nucleotides matching TRBD2. V was clipped by 1 base and J by 6 bases; unmatched bases: 6. Germline V gene sequence: CDR1 SGHAT, CDR2 FQNNGV. The CDR3 totals 15 residues.